The 27 T cell receptor beta chains listed next were all sequenced from one sample in a study of neoadjuvant nivolumab and ipilimumab in lung cancer. TCRdb's table, derived via immunoSEQ multiplex PCR, lists solely in-frame clones and lacks some. The sample records about 30,000 clones, 76% being singletons. The sample consisted of tumor tissue, taken after neoadjuvant nivolumab, alone or with ipilimumab, at or shortly before surgery. These receptors all stem from an adult with non-small cell lung cancer.

The sample holds a few counts of this clone. CDR3 DNA sequence: TGTGCCAGCAGGCCCCGTACAGCGTATGGCTACACCTTC. Translating gives CASRPRTAYGYTF. This chain links TRBV6-5 with TRBJ1-2; unclear D gene. V lost 6 bases, J lost 5 bases, and 13 bases lay in between. Germline V gives CDR1 MNHEY, CDR2 SVGAGI. CDR3 length equals 13 residues.

The chain employs TRBV6-6 and TRBJ2-7; the D gene is possibly TRBD1 (5 bases). V was clipped by 1 base and J by 2 bases, with 9 bases between them. The CDR3 length is 14 residues. Per the germline V gene, CDR1 is MNHNY and CDR2 is SVGAGI (reference sequence). The CDR3 loop reads CASSYYQGPYEQYF. The CDR3 region has the DNA TGTGCCAGCAGTTACTACCAGGGTCCCTACGAGCAGTACTTC.

The chain couples TRBV5-1 to TRBJ2-1, with D unresolved. With 1 base removed from V and 5 bases from J, the gap between germline ends came to 4 bases. The germline CDR1 and CDR2 sequences are SGHRS and YFSETQ. There are 12 residues in the CDR3. CDR3 sequence reads: CASSLMDNEQFF. The CDR3 bases are TGCGCCAGCAGCTTGATGGACAATGAGCAGTTCTTC.

J is TRBJ2-5 and V is TRBV18; either TRBD1 or TRBD2 may supply D (5 bases each). CDR1 and CDR2 from the germline V gene are KGHSH and LQKENI. V was cut by 0 bases and J by 5 bases, with 10 bases left in between. The CDR3 extends over 14 amino acids. The CDR3 region is CASSPPGTRETQYF. DNA for the CDR3: TGTGCCAGCTCACCACCAGGGACGCGGGAGACCCAGTACTTC.

The genes are TRBV5-8 and TRBJ2-7, with 8 nucleotides matching TRBD1. This CDR3 region has 13 residues. CDR1 is SGHTS and CDR2 is YDEGEE in the germline V gene. V shed 4 bases and J 3 bases; nucleotides not matched to a gene: 3. CDR3: CASSPTGGYEQYF. The CDR3 DNA sequence: TGTGCCAGCAGCCCTACAGGGGGCTACGAGCAGTACTTC.

J is TRBJ2-7 and V is TRBV11-2; possibly TRBD2 for D (7 bases). The germline V gene has CDR1 SGHAT and CDR2 FQNNGV. This CDR3 has 14 amino acids. With 3 bases removed from V and 4 bases from J, the gap between germline ends came to 13 bases. CDR3 loop: CASSFNREGYEQYF. The CDR3 DNA is TGTGCCAGCAGCTTCAACAGGGAGGGTTACGAGCAGTACTTC.

CDR3 protein: CASRRTTSTDTQYF. Here the CDR3 DNA reads TGTGCCAGCAGACGGACAACTAGCACAGATACGCAGTATTTT. V gene TRBV6-6 combines with J gene TRBJ2-3; D possibly corresponds to TRBD1 (5 bases). This CDR3 region has 14 residues. The V end was cut by 6 bases, the J end by 0 bases, with 10 bases between. In germline, CDR1 is MNHNY, CDR2 SVGAGI (reference sequence).

This rearrangement joins TRBV5-1 to TRBJ1-2; possibly TRBD1 for D (5 bases). V was clipped by 0 bases and J by 8 bases, with 11 bases between them. The CDR3 spans 13 residues. Germline CDR1 reads SGHRS; CDR2 reads YFSETQ. In DNA, the CDR3 is TGCGCCAGCAGCTTGGAAGGGACGAGGGGCTACACCTTC. It encodes CASSLEGTRGYTF.

CDR3 in DNA: TGTGCCAGCAGTTACTTTGGGACCGGGGCTGTGACCCAGTACTTC. Protein product: CASSYFGTGAVTQYF. The gene calls are TRBV6-5 and TRBJ2-5; the D gene could be TRBD1 or TRBD2 (5 bases each). CDR1 and CDR2 (germline): MNHEY, SVGAGI. The V end lost 1 base, the J end lost 7 bases, and 16 bases lay between the germline ends. This CDR3 region has 15 residues.

The J gene is TRBJ2-7, the V gene TRBV6-6; the match to TRBD1 covers 10 bases. V dropped 7 bases and J dropped 5; count of bases not matched to a gene: 8. Germline values: CDR1 MNHNY, CDR2 SVGAGI (reference sequence). CDR3 length equals 14 residues. The CDR3 DNA follows: TGTGCCAGCATCAACGTCGGGACAGGGGACGAGCAGTACTTC. It is translated as CASINVGTGDEQYF.

This chain joins TRBV6-5 and TRBJ1-2, with D maybe TRBD1 (5 bases). The CDR3 totals 14 residues. The V gene's germline CDR1 is MNHEY and CDR2 SVGAGI. V lost 7 bases to trimming and J lost 4 bases, with 16 bases between them. CDR3: CASIPAGQGYGYTF. The DNA of the CDR3 is TGTGCCAGCATCCCGGCAGGGCAGGGCTATGGCTACACCTTC.

This chain links TRBV5-3 with TRBJ1-4; no clear D. TRBV5-3 is noted as an ORF with a role that remains uncertain. Trimming cost V 2 bases and J 12 bases, with 8 bases left between them. This CDR3 is built from 11 residues. CDR3 DNA: TGTGCCAGAAGCTTTAAGGGAGAACTGTTTTTT. It translates to CARSFKGELFF.

This clone appeared a few times. The chain links TRBV5-1 to TRBJ2-7, with 9 nucleotides matching TRBD1. The ends lost 4 bases at V and 5 bases at J; junction bases unmatched: 10. The germline V gene has CDR1 SGHRS and CDR2 YFSETQ. This CDR3 region has 15 residues. The CDR3 coding sequence is TGCGCCAGCAGCAACCAGGGACAGGGTCTCGACGAGCAGTACTTC. This codes for CASSNQGQGLDEQYF.

The chain employs TRBV5-6 and TRBJ1-2; D gene ambiguous. Trimming removed 1 base at V and 8 bases at J, with 6 bases between. The CDR3 loop spans 11 amino acids. Per germline, CDR1 SGHDT and CDR2 YYEEEE. The CDR3 loop is CASSLREGYTF. CDR3 nucleotide sequence: TGTGCCAGCAGCTTGCGGGAGGGCTACACCTTC.

A single count supports this clone. The V gene is TRBV19, the J gene TRBJ1-1, with TRBD1 identical over 8 bases. The CDR3 has 15 amino acids. The germline gives CDR1 LNHDA, CDR2 SQIVND (reference sequence). Trimming cost V 5 bases and J 5 bases; bases outside gene matches: 10. Here the CDR3 DNA reads TGTGCCAGTAGTGGCCCGACAGGGGTTGGTACTGAAGCTTTCTTT. This encodes CASSGPTGVGTEAFF.

The rearrangement joins TRBV5-4 to TRBJ1-1; D call uncertain. This CDR3 is built from 13 residues. Germline values: CDR1 SGHNT, CDR2 YYREEE (reference sequence). Trimming shortened V by 4 bases and J by 1 base, and 8 bases separated the two germline ends. The CDR3 protein is CASSPYRNTEAFF. The CDR3 DNA sequence: TGTGCCAGCAGCCCGTACAGGAACACTGAAGCTTTCTTT.

The V gene is TRBV11-2, the J gene TRBJ2-5; TRBD1 is a possible D gene (5 bases). CDR1 and CDR2 (germline): SGHAT, FQNNGV. CDR3 length equals 16 residues. V lost 1 base and J lost 2, with 14 bases in between. This chain's CDR3 is CASSLVGGSGQETQYF. In DNA, the CDR3 is TGTGCCAGCAGCTTAGTTGGTGGGTCAGGGCAAGAGACCCAGTACTTC.

This clone was detected a few times. The V call is TRBV6-1, the J call TRBJ1-2, with D possibly TRBD1 on 6 matching bases. Germline CDR1 and CDR2: MNHNS and SASEGT. This CDR3 spans 12 amino acids. The V and J ends lost 4 bases and 5 bases respectively, with 8 bases between them. CDR3 nucleotides: TGTGCCAGCAGTGCTCAGGGGTATGGCTACACCTTC. Protein: CASSAQGYGYTF.

A few counts support this clone. V and J are TRBV30 and TRBJ1-5; 8 positions agree with TRBD1. V was clipped by 2 bases and J by 2 bases; unmatched bases: 5. CDR3 length: 15 amino acids. Germline assignment: CDR1 GTSNPN and CDR2 SVGIG (reference sequence). The CDR3: CAWSLTGVGNQPQHF. In DNA form, the CDR3 reads TGTGCCTGGAGTTTGACAGGGGTAGGCAATCAGCCCCAGCATTTT.

This clone was found a few times. Distinct nucleotide sequences in the sample also encode this CDR3. V is TRBV5-1 and J is TRBJ2-2, with D uncertain. Between the trimmed V and J ends, which lost 0 bases and 1 base, there was a span of 4 bases. Germline V CDR1 and CDR2: SGHRS, YFSETQ. The CDR3 runs 14 residues. In DNA, the CDR3 is TGCGCCAGCAGCTTGGACGGGAACACCGGGGAGCTGTTTTTT. Encoded protein: CASSLDGNTGELFF.

The genes are TRBV29-1 and TRBJ2-3, with D possibly TRBD1 on 5 matching bases. V lost 7 bases, J lost 1 base, and 12 bases lay in between. In germline, CDR1 is SQVTM, CDR2 ANQGSEA. This CDR3 spans 13 amino acids. The CDR3, as DNA: TGCAGCGGAATGTCAGGGCGCACAGATACGCAGTATTTT. Translation gives CSGMSGRTDTQYF.

The chain recombines TRBV10-2 with TRBJ1-3, with a possible D match to TRBD1 (5 bases). Germline CDR1 and CDR2: WSHSY and SAAADI. This CDR3 is 13 amino acids long. V dropped 6 bases and J dropped 2 bases, with 8 bases sitting between them. The CDR3 is CASRPGTGNTIYF. The CDR3 DNA follows: TGCGCCAGCAGACCAGGGACTGGAAACACCATATATTTT.

The V call is TRBV15, the J call TRBJ2-2; D gene ambiguous. The V end was cut by 3 bases, the J end by 6 bases, with 2 bases between. CDR1 is LNHNV, CDR2 YYDKDF, per germline (reference sequence). This CDR3 region has 11 residues. The CDR3 reads CATSRAGELFF. CDR3 DNA sequence: TGTGCCACCAGCAGGGCCGGGGAGCTGTTTTTT.

This rearrangement joins TRBV5-6 to TRBJ1-1, with 9 bases that match TRBD1. The CDR3 consists of 17 residues. V lost 2 bases and J lost 0; bases outside the gene matches: 8. The V gene's germline CDR1 is SGHDT and CDR2 YYEEEE. The CDR3 DNA sequence: TGTGCCAGCAGCTTTCGAGGACAGGGGACTATGAACACTGAAGCTTTCTTT. It yields the protein CASSFRGQGTMNTEAFF.

The V call is TRBV2, the J call TRBJ1-6, with D perhaps matching TRBD1 (6 bases). V dropped 5 bases and J dropped 7 bases, with 15 bases sitting between them. This CDR3 contains 15 residues. Germline-derived CDR1 and CDR2 are SNHLY and FYNNEI. In nucleotides, the CDR3 is TGTGCCAGCAGTCAACAGGGAGAGAGGAATTCACCCCTCCACTTT. Translating it yields CASSQQGERNSPLHF.

The table lists this clone with a count of one. This chain links TRBV30 with TRBJ1-1; D unresolved. Germline V gene lookup returns CDR1 GTSNPN and CDR2 SVGIG (reference sequence). Trimming pared 1 base from V and 3 bases from J, leaving 9 bases between. The CDR3 totals 13 residues. DNA of the CDR3: TGTGCCTGGAGTGCTCAAACTTACACTGAAGCTTTCTTT. This gives the protein CAWSAQTYTEAFF.

The chain employs TRBV6-1 and TRBJ2-2; D possibly uses TRBD1 or TRBD2 (6 bases each). Trimming took off 6 bases at V and 4 bases at J, with 15 bases between the two ends. Germline CDR1 is MNHNS and CDR2 is SASEGT. The CDR3 length is 15 residues. The CDR3 DNA reads TGTGCCAGCAGGGGAGGAGGGGGAGGCACCGGGGAGCTGTTTTTT. Translation gives CASRGGGGGTGELFF.